The rows below give T cell receptor beta chains drawn from one sample of a study of blood T cells in healthy people across ages. TCRdb re-derived calls from the 5' RACE reads in MiXCR, one entry per CDR3 protein. The sample contains about 280,000 distinct CDR3 sequences, 27% of which appear only once. What was sequenced was blood. The receptors were sampled from a woman in her 70s in good health. The CDR3 runs from the conserved cysteine through the conserved F or W. D genes are given only for firm matches. Expanded clones are given a class, and other clones once, few, many or no size at all.

J gene: TRBJ1-4; V gene: TRBV25-1; D gene: -; clone size: -; CDR3 DNA: TGTGCCAGCAGTCGGGCAGGACAGTTTAATGAAAAACTGTTTTTT; CDR3 protein: CASSRAGQFNEKLFF
J gene: TRBJ1-2; V gene: TRBV20-1; D gene: -; clone size: few; CDR3 DNA: TGCAGTGCTCTCGTTGAGGGGGACTATGGCTACACCTTC; CDR3 protein: CSALVEGDYGYTF
J gene: TRBJ2-7; V gene: TRBV13; D gene: -; clone size: once; CDR3 DNA: TGTGCCAGCAGGGCTAAAGTGGGCTACGAGCAGTACTTC; CDR3 protein: CASRAKVGYEQYF
J gene: TRBJ1-3; V gene: TRBV7-7; D gene: -; clone size: -; CDR3 DNA: TGTGCTAGCGGTTCTGGAAACACCATATATTTT; CDR3 protein: CASGSGNTIYF
J gene: TRBJ2-7; V gene: TRBV6-5; D gene: TRBD2; clone size: few; CDR3 DNA: TGTGCCAGCAGTTACGGGACTAGCGTGTACGAGCAGTACTTC; CDR3 protein: CASSYGTSVYEQYF
J gene: TRBJ2-1; V gene: TRBV27; D gene: -; clone size: -; CDR3 DNA: TGTGCCAGCAGCTCTTCCCCGGGCGGAACTCAGTTCTTC; CDR3 protein: CASSSSPGGTQFF
J gene: TRBJ2-5; V gene: TRBV28; D gene: TRBD2; clone size: few; CDR3 DNA: TGTGCCAGCGGACTAGCGGGGGTGCGGCAAGAGACCCAGTACTTC; CDR3 protein: CASGLAGVRQETQYF
J gene: TRBJ2-5; V gene: TRBV5-6; D gene: -; clone size: -; CDR3 DNA: TGTGCCAGCAGCTTGATCTCAGGGAGAGGAGAGACCCAGTACTTC; CDR3 protein: CASSLISGRGETQYF
J gene: TRBJ1-2; V gene: TRBV29-1; D gene: -; clone size: -; CDR3 DNA: TGCAGCACCCCCTCCTACACCTTC; CDR3 protein: CSTPSYTF
J gene: TRBJ1-3; V gene: TRBV3-1; D gene: -; clone size: once; CDR3 DNA: TGTGCCAGCAGCCCCGCACGGGTGCAGAGCTCTGGAAACACCATATATTTT; CDR3 protein: CASSPARVQSSGNTIYF
J gene: TRBJ2-5; V gene: TRBV20-1; D gene: -; clone size: -; CDR3 DNA: TGCAGTGCTAAGGAGGTAGCCGGGGAGACCCAGTACTTC; CDR3 protein: CSAKEVAGETQYF
J gene: TRBJ2-4; V gene: TRBV11-2; D gene: -; clone size: few; CDR3 DNA: TGTGCCAGCAGCTTAGCAGGGATGGGAGAGAACATTCAGTACTTC; CDR3 protein: CASSLAGMGENIQYF
J gene: TRBJ2-7; V gene: TRBV12-3/TRBV12-4; D gene: -; clone size: few; CDR3 DNA: TGTGCCAGCAGTTTAAAAGGGAGGGAGCAGTACTTC; CDR3 protein: CASSLKGREQYF
J gene: TRBJ2-1; V gene: TRBV19; D gene: -; clone size: few; CDR3 DNA: TGTGCCAGTAGTTGGGGGATTAATGAGCAGTTCTTC; CDR3 protein: CASSWGINEQFF
J gene: TRBJ1-4; V gene: TRBV27; D gene: -; clone size: -; CDR3 DNA: TGTGCCAGCAGTCCCCGGCCAGGGTGGGAAAAACTGTTTTTT; CDR3 protein: CASSPRPGWEKLFF
J gene: TRBJ1-4; V gene: TRBV20-1; D gene: TRBD1; clone size: few; CDR3 DNA: TGCAGTGCTAGACCCCGGACAGGAGGCGGTGAAAAACTGTTTTTT; CDR3 protein: CSARPRTGGGEKLFF
J gene: TRBJ1-1; V gene: TRBV7-2; D gene: -; clone size: few; CDR3 DNA: TGTGCCAGCAGCTCCGGCGAGGTGGAGAACACTGAAGCTTTCTTT; CDR3 protein: CASSSGEVENTEAFF
J gene: TRBJ2-3; V gene: TRBV14; D gene: -; clone size: -; CDR3 DNA: TGTGCCAGCAGCCACCTGGCAACAGATACGCAGTATTTT; CDR3 protein: CASSHLATDTQYF
J gene: TRBJ1-6; V gene: TRBV5-1; D gene: -; clone size: few; CDR3 DNA: TGCGCCAGCAGCCAAATGGGGTCAGGGACTTATTCACCCCTCCACTTT; CDR3 protein: CASSQMGSGTYSPLHF
J gene: TRBJ2-1; V gene: TRBV12-3/TRBV12-4; D gene: TRBD2; clone size: -; CDR3 DNA: TGTGCCAGCAGTGATAGGACTAGCGGGAGGAGGGAGCAGTTCTTC; CDR3 protein: CASSDRTSGRREQFF
J gene: TRBJ1-1; V gene: TRBV28; D gene: -; clone size: many; CDR3 DNA: TGTGCCAGCAGTTTGGGGGGGGCAAAAACTGAAGCTTTCTTT; CDR3 protein: CASSLGGAKTEAFF
J gene: TRBJ2-4; V gene: TRBV28; D gene: -; clone size: once; CDR3 DNA: TGTGCCAGTTTAGGTGGTAACATTCAGTACTTC; CDR3 protein: CASLGGNIQYF